These 15 T cell receptor beta chains were sequenced from one sample in a study of CD8+CD57+ T cells in acquired aplastic anemia. Both TCR beta VDJ combination and CDR3 sequence profiling were carried out. Genomic DNA was the template for this profiling. Each CDR3 protein is one row after TCRdb ran MiXCR on the reads. Of about 190,000 distinct CDR3 sequences in the sample, 54% were seen once. Input material: sorted CD4+, CD8+, or CD8+CD57+ T cells (not recorded which) from PBMCs. The receptors derive from a human donor in good health, serving as a control.

The chain joins TRBV6-6 to TRBJ2-3; 7 nucleotides line up with TRBD2. V lost 6 bases, J lost 2 bases, and 14 bases stayed unmatched. CDR1 and CDR2 (germline): MNHNY, SVGAGI (reference sequence). The CDR3 has 17 residues. For the CDR3, the DNA is TGTGCCAGCAGCCGACGTGGTAGCGGGCTGGACACAGATACGCAGTATTTT. Amino acid sequence: CASSRRGSGLDTDTQYF.

The chain carries TRBV19 and TRBJ2-1; 8 nucleotides line up with TRBD1. V lost 10 bases to trimming and J lost 3 bases; unmatched junction nucleotides: 8. Germline loops: CDR1 LNHDA, CDR2 SQIVND (reference sequence). The CDR3 is made up of 14 amino acids. The DNA of the CDR3 is TGTGCCACCGTCACCGGGACAGGCTACAATGAGCAGTTCTTC. Translated: CATVTGTGYNEQFF.

CDR3 sequence reads: CASSPQTGGRLGELFF. CDR3 in DNA: TGTGCCAGCAGCCCCCAGACAGGGGGGCGCCTCGGGGAGCTGTTTTTT. The chain recombines TRBV7-3 with TRBJ2-2, with TRBD1 matching 9 bases. J lost 7 bases, V lost 5 bases, and 11 bases had no gene match. Germline V gives CDR1 SGHTA, CDR2 FQGTGA. The length of the CDR3 is 16 residues.

The chain links TRBV4-1 to TRBJ1-6; D remains unclear. The V end was cut by 1 base, the J end by 10 bases, with 14 bases between. CDR3 length: 15 residues. The germline V gene has CDR1 MGHRA and CDR2 YSYEKL. The CDR3 nucleotides read TGCGCCAGCAGCCAAGTAATGGGTTTCATCTCACCCCTCCACTTT. This encodes CASSQVMGFISPLHF.

This clonotype has at least ten counts. V usage is TRBV7-9 and J usage is TRBJ1-1; tentative D call: TRBD1 (5 bases). CDR3 size: 13 residues. Trimming pared 5 bases from V and 9 bases from J, leaving 16 bases between. Germline lookup yields CDR1 SEHNR and CDR2 FQNEAQ (reference sequence). The CDR3 here is CASSPRGPEKAFF. In DNA form, the CDR3 reads TGTGCCAGCAGCCCACGGGGCCCGGAGAAAGCTTTCTTT.

The V and J genes are TRBV12-1 and TRBJ1-2; TRBD1 is the table's D call and was not checked against the DNA. TRBV12-1 is flagged as a pseudogene. This CDR3 has 12 amino acids. As DNA, the CDR3 is TGTGCCAGCAGCCGGACAGGGTACGGCTACACCTTC. Translation: CASSRTGYGYTF.

This clonotype came up once. The rearrangement uses TRBV12-3 or TRBV12-4 and TRBJ2-7; D perhaps matches TRBD1 (6 bases). Between the trimmed V and J ends, which lost 6 bases and 5 bases, there was a span of 14 bases. There are 13 residues in the CDR3. The CDR3 sequence: CASRQGFSNEQYF. Written as DNA, the CDR3 is TGTGCCAGCAGACAGGGTTTTTCCAACGAGCAGTACTTC.

Worth noting for this clonotype: As the CDR3 is not closed by the conserved phenylalanine or tryptophan, this likely results from a read error. The limits of the CDR3 on the DNA are not certain, so only TCRdb's listed CDR3 is given. This chain connects TRBV7-3 to TRBJ2-5; the D call in the table, TRBD2, was not verified against the DNA. 10 amino acids form the CDR3, both terminal residues included. Germline CDR1 SGHTA, CDR2 FQGTGA. CDR3 sequence: CASAVRSGDY.

The chain is built from TRBV29-1 and TRBJ2-7, with D maybe TRBD1 (5 bases). The CDR3 length is 16 residues. Germline CDR1 and CDR2: SQVTM and ANQGSEA. V gave up 0 bases and J gave up 5 bases, with 20 bases separating them. CDR3 region: CSVEDGAKGHWNEQYF. The DNA of the CDR3 is TGCAGCGTTGAAGATGGGGCCAAAGGGCATTGGAACGAGCAGTACTTC.

This clonotype came up a few times. A much larger clone sits a single nucleotide away, making a read error possible. This chain uses TRBV11-2 with TRBJ2-1, with unresolved D. The length of the CDR3 is 15 residues. CDR1 and CDR2 from the germline V gene are SGHAT and FQNNGV. V dropped 4 bases and J dropped 0 bases, with 10 bases sitting between them. The CDR3 nucleotides are TGTGCCAGCAGCTCCCCCCAGAGCTCCTACAATGAGCAGTTCTTC. Residues: CASSSPQSSYNEQFF.

This clonotype showed up just a few times. The chain is built from TRBV28 and TRBJ2-1, with TRBD2 identical over 8 bases. The CDR3 runs to 13 residues. Germline values: CDR1 MDHEN, CDR2 SYDVKM. Trimming removed 7 bases from V and 8 bases from J; junction bases left unmatched: 7. This CDR3 reads CASKVYGGDEQFF. CDR3 DNA sequence: TGTGCCAGCAAAGTTTACGGGGGGGATGAGCAGTTCTTC.

This clonotype has only a few counts. A junction end diverges from the germline sequence, so it may reflect a read error. The CDR3, as DNA: TGTGCCAGCAGCCAAGATCCACAGGCCGATAGTGAGCAGTTCTTT. This encodes CASSQDPQADSEQFF. V usage is TRBV7-2 and J usage is TRBJ2-3, with D possibly TRBD1 on 5 matching bases. The germline gives CDR1 SGHTA, CDR2 FQGNSA. This CDR3 region has 15 residues. Filled out from reference TRBV7-2 and TRBJ2-3, the complete variable domain reads GAGVSQSPSNKVTEKGKDVELRCDPISGHTALYWYRQSLGQGLEFLIYFQGNSAPDKSGLPSDRFSAERTGGSVSTLTIQRTQQEDSAVYLCASSQDPQADSEQFFGPGTRLTVL.

This clonotype was seen many times. The chain links TRBV6-5 to TRBJ2-7, with TRBD1 matching 7 bases. From germline, CDR1 is MNHEY and CDR2 SVGAGI. V was pared by 5 bases and J by 2 bases, with 3 bases of the junction left unmatched. The CDR3 is made up of 13 amino acids. CDR3 nucleotide sequence: TGTGCCAGCAGTAAACAGGGGACCTACGAGCAGTACTTC. Translating it yields CASSKQGTYEQYF.

The rearrangement joins TRBV25-1 to TRBJ1-2; D may be TRBD1 (5 bases). V lost 6 bases to trimming and J lost 2 bases, with 13 bases between them. The germline gives CDR1 MGHDK, CDR2 SYGVNS. The CDR3 extends over 14 amino acids. CDR3: CASSPSWDNYGYTF. CDR3 bases: TGTGCCAGCAGCCCCTCATGGGACAACTATGGCTACACCTTC.

V gene TRBV29-1 combines with J gene TRBJ2-7; TRBD2 matches at 10 bases. Germline V gives CDR1 SQVTM, CDR2 ANQGSEA. The CDR3 sequence is 15 residues long. Unmatched junction bases numbered 5, after V lost 0 bases and J lost 3 bases. The CDR3 bases are TGCAGCGTTGAAGATCGGCTAGCGGGGGTCTACGAGCAGTACTTC. Protein product: CSVEDRLAGVYEQYF.